These 26 T cell receptor beta chains were all obtained from the same sample, sequenced in a study of radiotherapy plus CTLA-4 blockade in lung cancer. The protocol was immunoSEQ multiplex PCR, while the TCRdb copy is restricted to in-frame clones and leaves out a portion. The data contain approximately 40,000 clones, roughly three quarters of them singletons. Sequences were derived from peripheral blood, sampled from a patient treated with radiotherapy plus ipilimumab. Receptors originate from a human donor with non-small cell lung cancer whose response to radiotherapy plus ipilimumab could not be evaluated.

This chain uses TRBV9 with TRBJ1-1, with D hard to call. V lost 0 bases to trimming and J lost 1 base, with 10 bases between them. Per germline, CDR1 SGDLS and CDR2 YYNGEE. The CDR3 spans 15 residues. The CDR3: CASSVGPGTNTEAFF. The CDR3, as DNA: TGTGCCAGCAGCGTAGGTCCGGGAACGAACACTGAAGCTTTCTTT.

CDR3 region: CASSQQGATGDTQYF. The CDR3 nucleotides are TGTGCCAGCTCCCAACAGGGGGCGACAGGAGATACGCAGTATTTT. The chain uses TRBV18 and TRBJ2-3; 9 nucleotides match TRBD1. V lost 6 bases, J lost 5 bases, and 9 bases stayed unmatched. Germline CDR1 KGHSH, CDR2 LQKENI. This CDR3 is 15 amino acids long.

A few counts support this clone. CDR3 in amino acids: CASSLQGDTQYF. CDR3 bases: TGTGCCAGCAGTTTACAGGGGGATACGCAGTATTTT. The chain joins TRBV6-6 to TRBJ2-3, with TRBD1 matching over 7 bases. The V segment lost 4 bases and the J segment 6 bases; nucleotides outside the gene matches: 1. Germline CDR1 reads MNHNY; CDR2 reads SVGAGI (reference sequence). CDR3 length equals 12 residues.

The chain uses TRBV15 and TRBJ2-1; D is uncertain. The V gene lost 0 bases and the J gene lost 6 bases, with 15 bases spanning the gap. This CDR3 is built from 16 residues. Germline CDR1 LNHNV, CDR2 YYDKDF (reference sequence). In DNA form, the CDR3 reads TGTGCCACCAGCAGAGATTACGCCCTTAACGGCAATGAGCAGTTCTTC. Translating gives CATSRDYALNGNEQFF.

J is TRBJ1-1 and V is TRBV5-5, with TRBD1 matching over 8 bases. CDR1 is SGHKS and CDR2 is YYEKEE in the germline V gene (reference sequence). This CDR3 has 14 amino acids. The junction had 10 bases not matched to a gene; V was cut back by 7 bases and J by 5 bases. The DNA for the CDR3 is TGTGCCAGCTCATCAGGGGGCACGAGAACTGAAGCTTTCTTT. It encodes CASSSGGTRTEAFF.

The chain uses TRBV6-1 and TRBJ1-1, with D maybe TRBD1 (5 bases). The germline CDR1 and CDR2 sequences are MNHNS and SASEGT. The CDR3 has 15 residues. V was cut by 2 bases and J by 5 bases, with 15 bases left in between. The CDR3 DNA is TGTGCCAGCAGTGAACGCCTCGGGGGACGGACTGAAGCTTTCTTT. As protein: CASSERLGGRTEAFF.

The genes are TRBV7-2 and TRBJ2-5, with D tentatively TRBD2 (5 bases). V lost 2 bases to trimming and J lost 4 bases, with 8 bases between them. In germline, CDR1 is SGHTA, CDR2 FQGNSA. This CDR3 is built from 13 residues. This CDR3 reads CASSLSLGETQYF. The CDR3 bases are TGTGCCAGCAGCTTATCACTAGGAGAGACCCAGTACTTC.

The V gene is TRBV7-9, the J gene TRBJ1-3; D is possibly TRBD1 (5 bases). The CDR3 has 14 amino acids. The germline V gene encodes CDR1 SEHNR and CDR2 FQNEAQ (reference sequence). The ends were cut back, 5 bases at V and 4 bases at J, with 12 bases in the middle. This CDR3 reads CASSQGLEGNTIYF. DNA of the CDR3: TGTGCCAGCAGCCAGGGTTTGGAGGGAAACACCATATATTTT.

This chain joins TRBV7-2 and TRBJ1-5; D gene uncertain. There are 13 residues in the CDR3. Germline V gene lookup returns CDR1 SGHTA and CDR2 FQGNSA. Trimming removed 4 bases from V and 7 bases from J, with 11 bases in between. As DNA, the CDR3 is TGTGCCAGCAGCTCCATGCCGAGCCAGCCCCAGCATTTT. Its translation is CASSSMPSQPQHF.

The gene calls are TRBV15 and TRBJ2-7; 7 nucleotides agree with TRBD1. The germline gives CDR1 LNHNV, CDR2 YYDKDF (reference sequence). V lost 0 bases to trimming and J lost 3 bases; unmatched junction nucleotides: 8. This CDR3 comprises 16 residues. CDR3 loop: CATSRDFPGQNYEQYF. The CDR3 bases are TGTGCCACCAGCAGAGATTTTCCGGGACAGAACTACGAGCAGTACTTC.

This sequence joins TRBV5-5 and TRBJ1-2; 8 bases are a match to TRBD1. The CDR3 contains 15 residues. V lost 4 bases and J lost 4; bases outside the gene matches: 9. Looked up from germline, CDR1 is SGHKS and CDR2 is YYEKEE (reference sequence). The CDR3 sequence: CASSLASGGGYGYTF. In DNA, the CDR3 is TGTGCCAGCAGCCTAGCCTCAGGGGGCGGCTATGGCTACACCTTC.

The gene calls are TRBV19 and TRBJ1-5, with 9 nucleotides matching TRBD1. V was clipped by 3 bases and J by 4 bases; unmatched bases: 4. CDR1 and CDR2 from the germline V gene are LNHDA and SQIVND (reference sequence). The CDR3 runs to 15 residues. The CDR3 spells CASSIGQGRNQPQHF. CDR3 coding DNA: TGTGCCAGTAGTATCGGACAGGGGAGAAATCAGCCCCAGCATTTT.

The chain uses TRBV4-2 and TRBJ1-5; 7 bases are shared with TRBD1. Germline V CDR1 and CDR2: LGHNA, YNFKEQ. The length of the CDR3 is 16 residues. Trimming took 1 base from V and 3 from J; bases not matched to a gene: 6. The CDR3 loop is CASSQGDSSYNQPQHF. Here the CDR3 DNA reads TGTGCCAGCAGCCAAGGGGACAGCTCGTACAATCAGCCCCAGCATTTT.

This clone has only a few counts. The DNA for the CDR3 is TGTGCCAGCAGCGTAGGGGGACTAGCGGGTCCAAGCGACGAGCAGTACTTC. This codes for CASSVGGLAGPSDEQYF. The V call is TRBV9, the J call TRBJ2-7; TRBD2 matches 12 bases. With V trimmed by 0 bases and J by 5 bases, 9 bases remained unmatched. The germline V gene encodes CDR1 SGDLS and CDR2 YYNGEE. This CDR3 contains 17 residues.

The chain couples TRBV6-7 to TRBJ2-1; no reliable D call. TRBV6-7 is known as an ORF, though its function is uncertain. This CDR3 has 16 residues. Deletions cut 7 bases from V and 0 bases from J, with 16 bases between. The CDR3 DNA follows: TGTGCCAGCATAGAGGATACCAAGAGCTCCTACAATGAGCAGTTCTTC. It is translated as CASIEDTKSSYNEQFF.

CDR3 sequence (DNA): TGCAGCGTTCCCAGGGCTTCTAATGAGCAGTTCTTC. Protein sequence: CSVPRASNEQFF. The V and J genes are TRBV29-1 and TRBJ2-1, with D perhaps matching TRBD1 (5 bases). Germline V gene sequence: CDR1 SQVTM, CDR2 ANQGSEA. The V end lost 5 bases, the J end lost 7 bases, and 12 bases lay between the germline ends. This CDR3 comprises 12 residues.

The chain combines TRBV4-1 with TRBJ2-7; the match to TRBD2 covers 14 bases. The germline V gene encodes CDR1 MGHRA and CDR2 YSYEKL. CDR3 size: 18 residues. V shed 1 base, J shed 2 bases, and the junction held 7 bases outside the gene matches. The CDR3 DNA reads as TGCGCCAGCAGCCAAGGGACTAGCGGGGGGAGTCTGACCTACGAGCAGTACTTC. Translating gives CASSQGTSGGSLTYEQYF.

This clone has a handful of counts. This sequence joins TRBV4-2 and TRBJ2-1; TRBD1 is a possible D gene (6 bases). This CDR3 comprises 16 residues. Germline V gene sequence: CDR1 LGHNA, CDR2 YNFKEQ. The V end lost 5 bases, the J end lost 2 bases, and 16 bases lay between the germline ends. The DNA for the CDR3 is TGTGCCAGCAGCACATACCAGGGGTCACCCTACAATGAGCAGTTCTTC. It is translated as CASSTYQGSPYNEQFF.

The CDR3 coding sequence is TGTGCCAGCAGCCCCCAAGCGGGAACCACAGATACGCAGTATTTT. Amino acids: CASSPQAGTTDTQYF. The chain combines TRBV7-2 with TRBJ2-3; 7 bases align to TRBD2. This CDR3 region has 15 residues. V gave up 5 bases and J gave up 2 bases; unmatched junction bases: 7. Germline values: CDR1 SGHTA, CDR2 FQGNSA.

The V gene is TRBV25-1, the J gene TRBJ2-1, with D perhaps matching TRBD2 (5 bases). V was trimmed by 4 bases and J by 10 bases, leaving 8 bases between them. The CDR3 extends over 11 amino acids. Germline V CDR1 and CDR2: MGHDK, SYGVNS. The CDR3 sequence: CASSGGNEQFF. CDR3 in DNA: TGTGCCAGCAGTGGAGGGAACGAGCAGTTCTTC.

The chain couples TRBV6-1 to TRBJ1-2; perhaps TRBD1 as D (5 bases). The CDR3 sequence is 15 residues long. Germline V CDR1 and CDR2: MNHNS, SASEGT. V was shortened by 1 base and J by 7 bases, with 16 bases between the two germline ends. CDR3 DNA sequence: TGTGCCAGCAGTGAAGGTCCAGGCAGGGCAAGTGGCTACACCTTC. Protein: CASSEGPGRASGYTF.

The chain carries TRBV30 and TRBJ2-1; 12 bases are shared with TRBD1. The CDR3 covers 18 residues. Trimming removed 7 bases from V and 7 bases from J; junction bases left unmatched: 20. Looked up from germline, CDR1 is GTSNPN and CDR2 is SVGIG (reference sequence). In DNA, the CDR3 is TGTGCCTCCCTCAAGGGGCTCTTTACGGGACAGGGGGCGAATGAGCAGTTCTTC. Its translation is CASLKGLFTGQGANEQFF.

This clone was seen a few times. The chain uses TRBV5-6 and TRBJ2-3, with 10 bases lining up with TRBD1. The germline CDR1 and CDR2 sequences are SGHDT and YYEEEE. This CDR3 region has 19 residues. The J segment lost 1 base and the V segment lost 4 bases, leaving 15 bases of the junction unmatched. CDR3 DNA: TGTGCCAGCAGCCAAACTCTACTACCGGGACAGGGGCGCACAGATACGCAGTATTTT. Amino acid sequence: CASSQTLLPGQGRTDTQYF.

J is TRBJ1-2 and V is TRBV29-1, with TRBD1 matching 12 bases. This CDR3 contains 16 residues. V trimming: 7 bases; J trimming: 4 bases; junction bases outside the gene matches: 13. Germline V gene sequence: CDR1 SQVTM, CDR2 ANQGSEA. The DNA for the CDR3 is TGCAGCGGGGGTTCCGGGACAGGGGGCTACTTCTATGGCTACACCTTC. This sequence encodes CSGGSGTGGYFYGYTF.

The chain recombines TRBV2 with TRBJ2-3; perhaps TRBD2 as D (5 bases). V was shortened by 4 bases and J by 0 bases, with 11 bases between the two germline ends. The CDR3 has 15 residues. Germline loops: CDR1 SNHLY, CDR2 FYNNEI. CDR3 DNA sequence: TGTGCCAGCAGTGTTGAGAGGACTAGCACAGATACGCAGTATTTT. Its translation: CASSVERTSTDTQYF.

As regards this clone: Its ends do not fully match the called genes, so a read error is possible. The chain uses TRBV6-5 and TRBJ1-5, with TRBD1 matching 8 bases. The length of the CDR3 is 14 residues. Germline-derived CDR1 and CDR2 are MNHEY and SVGAGI. CDR3 in amino acids: CASTGQANNQPQHF. DNA for the CDR3: TGTGCCAGCACGGGACAGGCCAACAATCAGCCCCAGCACTTT.